One and the same sample provided the 22 T cell receptor beta chains below, sequenced in a study of CD8+CD57+ T cells in acquired aplastic anemia. The patients chosen for sequencing had shown expansion of CD8+CD57+ cells (detected by flow cytometry). Investigators profiled TCR beta VDJ and CDR3 from genomic DNA template. TCRdb recomputed calls from the reads with MiXCR, one row per CDR3 protein. This table has approximately 200,000 distinct CDR3 sequences, roughly 50% appearing once. Sequenced input: sorted CD4+, CD8+, or CD8+CD57+ T cells (not recorded which) from PBMCs. These receptors were taken from a human donor with aplastic anemia.

V usage is TRBV6-1 and J usage is TRBJ2-4; D not certain. Germline-derived CDR1 and CDR2 are MNHNS and SASEGT. Trimming took 8 bases from V and 8 from J, leaving 13 bases between them. This CDR3 is built from 12 residues. CDR3 sequence reads: CASSARGDIQYF. In DNA form, the CDR3 reads TGTGCCAGCTCCGCCCGTGGGGACATTCAGTACTTC.

This sequence joins TRBV29-1 and TRBJ1-2; D possibly corresponds to TRBD1 (6 bases). Germline CDR1 reads SQVTM; CDR2 reads ANQGSEA. This CDR3 region has 16 residues. Trimming removed 4 bases at V and 3 bases at J, with 21 bases between. Here the CDR3 reads CSVGGAANPQDYGYTF. The DNA for the CDR3 is TGCAGCGTTGGGGGGGCAGCCAATCCACAGGACTATGGCTACACCTTC. The full variable domain, its missing parts supplied by reference TRBV29-1 and TRBJ1-2, is SAVISQKPSRDICQRGTSLTIQCQVDSQVTMMFWYRQQPGQSLTLIATANQGSEATYESGFVIDKFPISRPNLTFSTLTVSNMSPEDSSIYLCSVGGAANPQDYGYTFGSGTRLTVV.

This clonotype was seen repeatedly, ten times or more. V is TRBV19 and J is TRBJ1-5; 8 bases fit TRBD1. J lost 7 bases, V lost 1 base, and 9 bases had no gene match. Germline loops: CDR1 LNHDA, CDR2 SQIVND (reference sequence). The CDR3 is 16 amino acids. As DNA, the CDR3 is TGTGCCAGTAGTATAGTAGGGACAGGCGTCGGACAGCCCCAGCATTTT. This translates into CASSIVGTGVGQPQHF.

The J gene is TRBJ1-1, the V gene TRBV24-1; 8 nucleotides match TRBD1. The V and J ends lost 3 bases and 6 bases, in that order; junction bases with no gene match: 2. Germline V lookup: CDR1 KGHDR, CDR2 SFDVKD. The length of the CDR3 is 13 residues. The CDR3 DNA is TGTGCCACCAGTGATGACAGGGGCGCTGAAGCTTTCTTT. Translation gives CATSDDRGAEAFF.

The chain is built from TRBV10-3 and TRBJ2-3, with 11 bases that match TRBD1. With 6 bases clipped from V and 1 base from J, the junction kept 3 bases outside the gene matches. Germline assignment: CDR1 ENHRY and CDR2 SYGVKD. This CDR3 contains 15 residues. The CDR3 reads CAISGTGGGTDTQYF. DNA for the CDR3: TGTGCCATCAGCGGGACAGGGGGTGGCACAGATACGCAGTATTTT.

This clonotype was counted at least ten times. This chain joins TRBV19 and TRBJ2-5; 8 bases line up with TRBD1. This CDR3 spans 16 amino acids. Germline values: CDR1 LNHDA, CDR2 SQIVND (reference sequence). Unmatched junction bases numbered 9, after V lost 3 bases and J lost 3 bases. DNA of the CDR3: TGTGCCAGTAGTATCTACTCCGGACAGGGAGAAGAGACCCAGTACTTC. It codes for CASSIYSGQGEETQYF.

As to this clonotype: An end of the junction does not agree with germline; a read error may underlie this. This rearrangement joins TRBV6-5 to TRBJ2-3; maybe TRBD1 (6 bases). The CDR3 contains 18 residues. Germline V CDR1 and CDR2: MNHEY, SVGAGI. Here the CDR3 reads CAISETPQGTSRTDTQYF. CDR3 bases: TGTGCCATCAGTGAGACTCCCCAGGGGACCTCTCGCACAGATACGCAGTATTTT.

This clonotype was counted ten times or more. The CDR3 region is CSVRGGGSADTQYF. CDR3 bases: TGCAGTGTAAGAGGGGGAGGTAGCGCAGATACGCAGTATTTT. The chain uses TRBV20-1 and TRBJ2-3; D tentatively fits TRBD1 or TRBD2 (6 bases each). V was pared by 7 bases and J by 4 bases, with 18 bases between. The CDR3 runs 14 residues. The V gene's germline CDR1 is DFQATT and CDR2 SNEGSKA (reference sequence).

The J gene is TRBJ1-3, the V gene TRBV19; D not certain. The length of the CDR3 is 15 residues. Per germline, CDR1 LNHDA and CDR2 SQIVND (reference sequence). Trimming pared 3 bases from V and 7 bases from J, leaving 16 bases between. CDR3: CASSISPGNGNTIYF. Here the CDR3 DNA reads TGTGCCAGTAGTATCTCTCCGGGGAACGGGAACACCATATATTTT.

This clonotype has at least ten counts. The rearrangement joins TRBV4-1 to TRBJ1-2; no clear D. The V gene's germline CDR1 is MGHRA and CDR2 YSYEKL. This CDR3 spans 13 amino acids. V lost 1 base and J lost 4, with 7 bases in between. In DNA, the CDR3 is TGCGCCAGCAGCCAAGTGGGCAGCTATGGCTACACCTTC. Translation: CASSQVGSYGYTF.

V usage is TRBV7-7 and J usage is TRBJ2-3; 10 nucleotides match TRBD2. Looked up from germline, CDR1 is SSHAT and CDR2 is FNYEAQ (reference sequence). This CDR3 is 16 amino acids long. The trim removed 5 bases at V and 2 bases at J, leaving 7 bases unmatched. CDR3 in amino acids: CASSPGTSVITDTQYF. The CDR3 DNA is TGTGCCAGCAGCCCTGGGACTAGCGTAATCACAGATACGCAGTATTTT.

This clonotype came up many times. The CDR3 region is CASSAVTGGPQETQYF. DNA for the CDR3: TGTGCCAGCAGTGCAGTGACAGGGGGCCCCCAAGAGACCCAGTACTTC. This chain connects TRBV6-1 to TRBJ2-5; 10 bases are shared with TRBD1. There are 16 residues in the CDR3. Trimming removed 4 bases from V and 1 base from J; junction bases left unmatched: 6. Germline CDR1 is MNHNS and CDR2 is SASEGT.

V and J are TRBV19 and TRBJ2-5; TRBD1 matches at 11 bases. Germline values: CDR1 LNHDA, CDR2 SQIVND (reference sequence). The V and J ends lost 4 bases and 5 bases, in that order; junction bases with no gene match: 0. This CDR3 is 13 amino acids long. The CDR3 loop is CASSRDRGETQYF. The CDR3 nucleotides read TGTGCCAGTAGTAGGGACAGGGGGGAGACCCAGTACTTC.

V and J are TRBV29-1 and TRBJ1-4, with D perhaps TRBD1 (6 bases). This CDR3 contains 14 residues. Looked up from germline, CDR1 is SQVTM and CDR2 is ANQGSEA. Trimming cost V 6 bases and J 4 bases, with 15 bases left between them. Here the CDR3 reads CSVNQGTSNEKLFF. CDR3 nucleotides: TGCAGCGTGAACCAGGGGACGAGTAATGAAAAACTGTTTTTT.

The J gene is TRBJ2-3, the V gene TRBV7-2, with D unclear. Trimming shortened V by 3 bases and J by 4 bases, and 11 bases separated the two germline ends. The length of the CDR3 is 14 residues. Germline loops: CDR1 SGHTA, CDR2 FQGNSA. The CDR3, as DNA: TGTGCCAGCAGCTTCAGACCGCCCGCAGATACGCAGTATTTT. It yields the protein CASSFRPPADTQYF.

CDR3 sequence: CATSRDKGPYEQYF. The CDR3 DNA reads as TGTGCCACCAGCAGAGACAAGGGTCCCTACGAGCAGTACTTC. This rearrangement joins TRBV15 to TRBJ2-7; D not resolved. The length of the CDR3 is 14 residues. With 0 bases removed from V and 2 bases from J, the gap between germline ends came to 8 bases. Germline-derived CDR1 and CDR2 are LNHNV and YYDKDF (reference sequence).

J is TRBJ1-5 and V is TRBV7-9; 10 bases match TRBD1. CDR1 is SEHNR and CDR2 is FQNEAQ in the germline V gene (reference sequence). The CDR3 is made up of 13 amino acids. The V and J ends lost 6 bases and 14 bases, in that order; junction bases with no gene match: 10. The CDR3 here is CASSPGQGSHEHF. The CDR3 nucleotides read TGTGCCAGCAGTCCGGGACAGGGGAGCCATGAGCATTTT.

The rearrangement uses TRBV20-1 and TRBJ1-5, with TRBD1 matching over 9 bases. The CDR3 loop spans 14 amino acids. CDR1 and CDR2 (germline): DFQATT, SNEGSKA (reference sequence). J was trimmed by 3 bases and V by 5 bases; bases with no gene match: 5. Written as DNA, the CDR3 is TGCAGTGCTGCTGGGACAGGGCTCAATCAGCCCCAGCATTTT. Its protein is CSAAGTGLNQPQHF.

This clonotype occurred a few times. It may be a read error: a sequence one base away is much more abundant. The conserved phenylalanine or tryptophan normally closing the CDR3 is absent here, so this likely arose from a read error. The genes are TRBV6-5 and TRBJ1-1; a weak D match, TRBD1 (6 bases). Germline V gives CDR1 MNHEY, CDR2 SVGAGI. With 6 bases removed from V and 5 bases from J, the gap between germline ends came to 13 bases. The CDR3 is 13 amino acids. The CDR3 region is CASSGQLETEAFS. CDR3 nucleotide sequence: TGTGCCAGCAGCGGACAGCTTGAGACTGAAGCTTTCTCT.

The gene calls are TRBV9 and TRBJ2-1, with a tentative D call TRBD2 (6 bases). V dropped 5 bases and J dropped 6 bases, with 15 bases sitting between them. The CDR3 loop spans 14 amino acids. Germline-derived CDR1 and CDR2 are SGDLS and YYNGEE. The chain's CDR3 is CASRKELASNEQFF. DNA for the CDR3: TGTGCCAGCAGGAAAGAACTAGCCTCCAATGAGCAGTTCTTC.

This chain uses TRBV10-1 with TRBJ2-3; no clear D gene. Germline CDR1 and CDR2: WNHNN and SYGVQD (reference sequence). Deletions cut 6 bases from V and 6 bases from J, with 19 bases between. The CDR3 extends over 15 amino acids. The DNA of the CDR3 is TGCGCCAGCAGAAAAAAGGTGACCTTGGGGGATACGCAGTATTTT. This encodes CASRKKVTLGDTQYF.

The chain is built from TRBV20-1 and TRBJ1-4, with 12 bases fitting TRBD1. CDR1 is DFQATT, CDR2 SNEGSKA, per germline (reference sequence). The CDR3 is 15 amino acids. V gave up 6 bases and J gave up 8 bases; unmatched junction bases: 10. The CDR3 DNA follows: TGCAGTGCCCCATCCGGGACAGGGGGCCGAGAAAAACTGTTTTTT. This encodes CSAPSGTGGREKLFF.